Each of the 25 T cell receptor beta chains below was sequenced from the same sample in a study of vaccination effects on CD4 cells after COVID-19. After expansion with viral peptide pools in the ViraFEST assay, antigen-specific CD4+ T cells were sequenced. At the end of around eleven days of culture, CD4+ T cells were isolated. Each participant was given two doses of one vaccine (BNT162b2 or mRNA-1273). Method: immunoSEQ multiplex PCR; TCRdb's copy keeps in-frame clones and lacks some. The repertoire holds tens of thousands of clones, with about 67% as singletons. These TCRs are of unknown antigen specificity. Here the sequenced sample was CD4+ T cells from PBMCs cultured with HCoV-229E spike peptides, taken after COVID-19 vaccination. The receptor set was obtained from a human donor who received a COVID-19 vaccine.

This clone was counted once. The chain links TRBV3-1 (or the pseudogene TRBV3-2) to TRBJ1-2; 8 nucleotides line up with TRBD1. V was pared by 1 base and J by 5 bases, with 0 bases of the junction left unmatched. CDR1 is LGHDT and CDR2 is YNNKEL in the germline V gene (reference sequence). The CDR3 is made up of 13 amino acids. The CDR3 is CASSQGQGYGYTF. DNA for the CDR3: TGTGCCAGCAGCCAAGGACAGGGGTATGGCTACACCTTC.

The chain employs TRBV4-1 and TRBJ2-1; 7 nucleotides line up with TRBD2. Germline CDR1 reads MGHRA; CDR2 reads YSYEKL. V trimming: 0 bases; J trimming: 2 bases; junction bases outside the gene matches: 4. The CDR3 consists of 16 residues. CDR3 coding DNA: TGCGCCAGCAGCCAAGATTTCGGGGGGACCTACAATGAGCAGTTCTTC. This encodes CASSQDFGGTYNEQFF.

This sequence joins TRBV9 and TRBJ1-3, with D uncertain. This CDR3 has 16 residues. V lost 4 bases and J 0 bases, leaving 14 bases between the germline ends. Per germline, CDR1 SGDLS and CDR2 YYNGEE. CDR3 nucleotide sequence: TGTGCCAGCAGCTCAGCCCGATCCATCTCTGGAAACACCATATATTTT. Protein sequence: CASSSARSISGNTIYF.

The J gene is TRBJ1-1, the V gene TRBV18, with TRBD1 as a possible D gene (5 bases). Trimming removed 1 base from V and 4 bases from J, with 10 bases in between. Germline V lookup: CDR1 KGHSH, CDR2 LQKENI. The CDR3 contains 14 residues. Here the CDR3 reads CASSPRDFLTEAFF. The CDR3 DNA reads TGTGCCAGCTCACCACGGGACTTCCTCACTGAAGCTTTCTTT.

V gene TRBV6-6 combines with J gene TRBJ1-1; D unresolved. The V end was cut by 4 bases, the J end by 6 bases, with 9 bases between. Germline CDR1 reads MNHNY; CDR2 reads SVGAGI (reference sequence). The CDR3 runs to 12 residues. DNA of the CDR3: TGTGCCAGCAGTTCACAGTGGTCTGAAGCTTTCTTT. Translated, it gives CASSSQWSEAFF.

J is TRBJ2-7 and V is TRBV7-2, with no clear D. Germline V lookup: CDR1 SGHTA, CDR2 FQGNSA. The CDR3 spans 13 residues. Between the trimmed V and J ends, which lost 3 bases and 2 bases, there was a span of 8 bases. The CDR3 region is CASSFKPTYEQYV. As DNA, the CDR3 is TGTGCCAGCAGCTTCAAGCCTACCTACGAGCAGTACGTC.

The chain couples TRBV4-1 to TRBJ2-5, with 10 bases that match TRBD2. The CDR3 loop spans 17 amino acids. J lost 1 base, V lost 2 bases, and 7 bases had no gene match. Germline V CDR1 and CDR2: MGHRA, YSYEKL. The CDR3 nucleotides are TGCGCCAGCAGCCAAAGTCCTAGCGGGGGCCTCCAAGAGACCCAGTACTTC. Its protein product is CASSQSPSGGLQETQYF.

The gene calls are TRBV19 and TRBJ2-6; D remains ambiguous. Looked up from germline, CDR1 is LNHDA and CDR2 is SQIVND (reference sequence). The V end was cut by 3 bases, the J end by 0 bases, with 12 bases between. The CDR3 has 17 amino acids. The CDR3 region has the DNA TGTGCCAGTAGTATCGGCAGGACCCACTCTGGGGCCAACGTCCTGACTTTC. It encodes CASSIGRTHSGANVLTF.

The chain joins TRBV6-5 to TRBJ2-1; D is perhaps TRBD1 (6 bases). The CDR3 runs to 15 residues. Trimming removed 7 bases at V and 0 bases at J, with 13 bases between. Germline CDR1 and CDR2: MNHEY and SVGAGI. This chain's CDR3 is CASNPDRYSYNEQFF. In nucleotides, the CDR3 is TGTGCCAGCAACCCCGACAGGTACTCCTACAATGAGCAGTTCTTC.

The rearrangement uses TRBV18 and TRBJ2-5; a weak D match, TRBD2 (7 bases). This CDR3 contains 14 residues. V lost 3 bases to trimming and J lost 5 bases, with 13 bases between them. Germline V gives CDR1 KGHSH, CDR2 LQKENI. CDR3 sequence (DNA): TGTGCCAGCTCACCGTACAGGGAGGGCGAGACCCAGTACTTC. Amino acids: CASSPYREGETQYF. Supplemented by reference TRBV18 and TRBJ2-5, the full variable domain reads NAGVMQNPRHLVRRRGQEARLRCSPMKGHSHVYWYRQLPEEGLKFMVYLQKENIIDESGMPKERFSAEFPKEGPSILRIQQVVRGDSAAYFCASSPYREGETQYFGPGTRLLVL.

There are a few counts of this clone. This chain uses TRBV10-3 with TRBJ1-5, with D perhaps TRBD1 (5 bases). Germline V gene sequence: CDR1 ENHRY, CDR2 SYGVKD. V lost 3 bases and J lost 4, with 13 bases in between. The CDR3 has 15 amino acids. The CDR3 here is CAISDPGRDNQPQHF. In DNA form, the CDR3 reads TGTGCCATCAGTGATCCGGGACGGGATAATCAGCCCCAGCATTTT.

The chain couples TRBV30 to TRBJ1-5, with no clear D. CDR3 length: 12 residues. The V and J ends lost 3 bases and 2 bases respectively, with 5 bases between them. CDR1 GTSNPN and CDR2 SVGIG come from the germline V gene (reference sequence). For the CDR3, the DNA is TGTGCCTGGAGCCTGGGCAATCAGCCCCAGCATTTT. It yields the protein CAWSLGNQPQHF.

CDR3 sequence: CAWSDPDRNTEAFF. DNA for the CDR3: TGTGCCTGGAGTGACCCCGACAGGAACACTGAAGCTTTCTTT. This chain links TRBV30 with TRBJ1-1; a weak D match, TRBD1 (5 bases). The CDR3 runs to 14 residues. Germline V gives CDR1 GTSNPN, CDR2 SVGIG (reference sequence). Trimming took off 1 base at V and 1 base at J, with 10 bases between the two ends. The variable domain in full, with the rest retrieved from reference TRBV30 and TRBJ1-1, is SQTIHQWPATLVQPVGSPLSLECTVEGTSNPNLYWYRQAAGRGLQLLFYSVGIGQISSEVPQNLSASRPQDRQFILSSKKLLLSDSGFYLCAWSDPDRNTEAFFGQGTRLTVV.

The rearrangement uses TRBV5-6 and TRBJ1-5; 8 bases line up with TRBD1. The V and J ends lost 0 bases and 6 bases, in that order; junction bases with no gene match: 5. In germline, CDR1 is SGHDT, CDR2 YYEEEE. The length of the CDR3 is 15 residues. This CDR3 is CASSLAGGLGQPQHF. The CDR3, as DNA: TGTGCCAGCAGCTTGGCAGGGGGCTTGGGTCAGCCCCAGCATTTT.

V and J are TRBV25-1 and TRBJ1-2, with TRBD1 matching 9 bases. Germline-derived CDR1 and CDR2 are MGHDK and SYGVNS. J lost 6 bases, V lost 7 bases, and 9 bases had no gene match. The CDR3 contains 14 residues. Written as DNA, the CDR3 is TGTGCCAGCAAGGGAACAGGGGGCGTCGATGGCTACACCTTC. It translates to CASKGTGGVDGYTF.

The V call is TRBV18, the J call TRBJ1-1; D gene ambiguous. The germline V and J ends were trimmed by 3 bases and 1 base, with 15 bases remaining between them. Germline V gene lookup returns CDR1 KGHSH and CDR2 LQKENI. The CDR3 runs 16 residues. Here the CDR3 DNA reads TGTGCCAGCTCACCCTATGGGATAGGCTCGAACACTGAAGCTTTCTTT. It is translated as CASSPYGIGSNTEAFF.

CDR3 sequence reads: CASMASGGAHTQYF. CDR3 nucleotides: TGTGCCAGTATGGCTAGCGGGGGGGCGCATACGCAGTATTTT. The chain carries TRBV19 and TRBJ2-3, with 12 bases fitting TRBD2. CDR1 is LNHDA and CDR2 is SQIVND in the germline V gene (reference sequence). Trimming at V came to 7 bases and at J to 7 bases, leaving 6 bases not matched to a gene. The CDR3 runs to 14 residues.

The chain has TRBV19 and TRBJ1-3; D gene uncertain. V was trimmed by 7 bases and J by 4 bases, leaving 20 bases between them. CDR3 length equals 16 residues. Germline CDR1 LNHDA, CDR2 SQIVND (reference sequence). The CDR3 sequence: CASIPGPELRGNTIYF. In DNA form, the CDR3 reads TGTGCCAGTATACCCGGACCAGAATTAAGAGGAAACACCATATATTTT. Full variable domain (remainder filled in from reference TRBV19 and TRBJ1-3): DGGITQSPKYLFRKEGQNVTLSCEQNLNHDAMYWYRQDPGQGLRLIYYSQIVNDFQKGDIAEGYSVSREKKESFPLTVTSAQKNPTAFYLCASIPGPELRGNTIYFGEGSWLTVV.

The chain employs TRBV5-1 and TRBJ2-1; 9 bases line up with TRBD1. The junction had 8 bases not matched to a gene; V was cut back by 3 bases and J by 7 bases. Germline values: CDR1 SGHRS, CDR2 YFSETQ. The CDR3 has 15 amino acids. The CDR3 reads CASSSRQGVGNEQFF. CDR3 DNA sequence: TGCGCCAGCAGCTCCAGACAGGGGGTCGGTAATGAGCAGTTCTTC.

CDR3 residues: CASSFYSGTTDTQYF. The CDR3, as DNA: TGCGCCAGCAGCTTTTATTCGGGGACCACAGATACGCAGTATTTT. The chain links TRBV5-1 to TRBJ2-3; D is tentatively TRBD1 or TRBD2 (5 bases each). This CDR3 is 15 amino acids long. The germline CDR1 and CDR2 sequences are SGHRS and YFSETQ. Trimming pared 2 bases from V and 2 bases from J, leaving 12 bases between. Full variable domain (remainder filled in from reference TRBV5-1 and TRBJ2-3): KAGVTQTPRYLIKTRGQQVTLSCSPISGHRSVSWYQQTPGQGLQFLFEYFSETQRNKGNFPGRFSGRQFSNSRSEMNVSTLELGDSALYLCASSFYSGTTDTQYFGPGTRLTVL.

The chain joins TRBV7-2 to TRBJ1-5; D gene unclear. V lost 2 bases to trimming and J lost 1 base, with 3 bases between them. The CDR3 spans 13 residues. Per the germline V gene, CDR1 is SGHTA and CDR2 is FQGNSA. DNA for the CDR3: TGTGCCAGCAGCTTATCAAGCAATCAGCCCCAGCATTTT. Its translation: CASSLSSNQPQHF.

This chain joins TRBV10-3 and TRBJ2-5; possible D gene TRBD2, 7 bases. The CDR3 spans 13 residues. The germline gives CDR1 ENHRY, CDR2 SYGVKD. V gave up 10 bases and J gave up 5 bases, with 17 bases separating them. In DNA form, the CDR3 reads TGTGCCACCGCCGGGGGGCAACTGGAGACCCAGTACTTC. Protein sequence: CATAGGQLETQYF.

This rearrangement joins TRBV15 to TRBJ1-5, with a tentative D call TRBD1 (5 bases). V dropped 0 bases and J dropped 6 bases, with 15 bases sitting between them. This CDR3 spans 16 amino acids. From germline, CDR1 is LNHNV and CDR2 YYDKDF (reference sequence). In DNA form, the CDR3 reads TGTGCCACCAGCAGAGATCGGGCAGGGCTGGGTCAGCCCCAGCATTTT. Its protein product is CATSRDRAGLGQPQHF.

This sequence joins TRBV18 and TRBJ1-5, with D perhaps TRBD1 (5 bases). The CDR3 is 13 amino acids. Germline V lookup: CDR1 KGHSH, CDR2 LQKENI. Trimming left V 6 bases short and J 2 bases short, with 8 bases between. CDR3 sequence reads: CASSLGRNQPQHF. The CDR3 DNA sequence: TGTGCCAGCTCCTTGGGACGCAATCAGCCCCAGCATTTT.

V and J are TRBV5-1 and TRBJ2-7; 9 bases line up with TRBD1. CDR1 SGHRS and CDR2 YFSETQ come from the germline V gene. V was clipped by 0 bases and J by 3 bases; unmatched bases: 10. This CDR3 has 17 residues. The CDR3 bases are TGCGCCAGCAGCTTGGCCATGGGACAGGGTTTCCACTACGAGCAGTACGTC. It is translated as CASSLAMGQGFHYEQYV.